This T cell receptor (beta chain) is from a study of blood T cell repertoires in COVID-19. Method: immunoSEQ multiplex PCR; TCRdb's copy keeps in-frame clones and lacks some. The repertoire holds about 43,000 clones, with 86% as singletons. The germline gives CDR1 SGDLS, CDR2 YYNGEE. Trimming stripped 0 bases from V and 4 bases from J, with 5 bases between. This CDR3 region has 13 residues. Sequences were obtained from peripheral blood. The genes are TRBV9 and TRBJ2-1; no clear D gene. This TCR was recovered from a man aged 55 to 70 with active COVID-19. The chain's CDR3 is CASSVAEYNEQFF. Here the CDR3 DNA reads TGTGCCAGCAGCGTAGCTGAGTACAATGAGCAGTTCTTC. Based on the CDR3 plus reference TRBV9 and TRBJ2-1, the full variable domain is DSGVTQTPKHLITATGQRVTLRCSPRSGDLSVYWYQQSLDQGLQFLIQYYNGEERAKGNILERFSAQQFPDLHSELNLSSLELGDSALYFCASSVAEYNEQFFGPGTRLTVL.